This paragraph covers one TCR beta chain sequence. Germline loops: CDR1 SNHLY, CDR2 FYNNEI. The CDR3 has 15 amino acids. The ends lost 5 bases at V and 1 base at J; junction bases unmatched: 6. The sample originates from a study of blood T cell repertoires in COVID-19. Profiled with immunoSEQ multiplex PCR; TCRdb holds only in-frame clones, not every one. Of 62,000 or so clones in the sample, roughly 85% were seen once. Material for sequencing was peripheral blood. The source is a woman between 55 and 75 years old with acute or convalescent COVID-19. V and J are TRBV2 and TRBJ1-1; 8 bases are shared with TRBD1. The CDR3 region is CASSLSGQGNTEAFF. Written as DNA, the CDR3 is TGTGCCAGCAGTCTTTCCGGACAGGGGAACACTGAAGCTTTCTTT.